This T cell receptor beta chain was sequenced in a study of T cell responses to AZD1222 COVID-19 vaccine. Study results and caveats: In a largely white British group with more females than males, clonal diversity was possibly underestimated.

TCRdb keeps only in-frame clones here, not all; method: immunoSEQ multiplex PCR. This sample has about 130,000 clones; nearly 90% occur once, and the top ten carry approximately 9.4%. V was shortened by 5 bases and J by 3 bases, with 8 bases between the two germline ends. The germline CDR1 and CDR2 sequences are SGHAT and FQNNGV. CDR3 length: 12 amino acids. Timing groups of about 4 and about 12 weeks for second doses were pooled. Concerning this clone: Its antigen is not known.

This material consisted of peripheral blood, taken 28 days after the second AZD1222 dose. The J gene is TRBJ2-7, the V gene TRBV11-2; D call uncertain. The TCR sequence derives from an adult who received the AZD1222 COVID-19 vaccine. The CDR3 coding sequence is TGTGCCAGCAGCCGGTCAAACTACGAGCAGTACTTC. Protein: CASSRSNYEQYF.